Following are 10 T cell receptor beta chains from one sample sequenced in a study of OX40 agonist ivuxolimab in advanced cancers. The library relied on the immunoSEQ multiplex PCR assay. TCRdb carries this immuneACCESS record with in-frame sequences only. Its versions omit some clonotypes, under half of them owing to an unresolved V gene in the studies checked, with the rest unexplained. A total of about 72,000 clones appear in this sample, 85% to 95% of them only once. Together, the top ten hold under 7.5% of the sample. Sequenced material: CD4+ or CD8+ T cells sorted from blood, taken in a trial of the OX40 agonist ivuxolimab. The receptors here all came from an adult with an advanced solid tumor such as melanoma, head and neck, liver or kidney cancer.

The gene calls are TRBV23-1 and TRBJ1-5; unclear D gene. TRBV23-1 is annotated as an ORF whose role is uncertain. V dropped 0 bases and J dropped 5 bases, with 8 bases sitting between them. CDR3 length equals 14 residues. This CDR3 is CASSQSHRDQPQHF. CDR3 in DNA: TGCGCCAGCAGTCAATCGCATAGGGATCAGCCCCAGCATTTT.

V is TRBV7-9 and J is TRBJ2-7; 7 nucleotides align to TRBD1. V shed 11 bases, J shed 2 bases, and the junction held 6 bases outside the gene matches. From germline, CDR1 is SEHNR and CDR2 FQNEAQ (reference sequence). The CDR3 covers 12 residues. Here the CDR3 reads CAVPGQTYEQYF. DNA for the CDR3: TGTGCCGTCCCGGGACAGACCTACGAGCAGTACTTC.

The chain carries TRBV19 and TRBJ2-7; D is unclear. This CDR3 comprises 13 residues. Germline V CDR1 and CDR2: LNHDA, SQIVND (reference sequence). V dropped 3 bases and J dropped 4 bases, with 10 bases sitting between them. Here the CDR3 DNA reads TGTGCCAGTAGTATTACTCCGAGTTACGAGCAGTACTTC. Protein sequence: CASSITPSYEQYF.

This clone has just a few counts. The chain carries TRBV2 and TRBJ2-2, with TRBD2 matching over 13 bases. This CDR3 comprises 15 residues. Germline V lookup: CDR1 SNHLY, CDR2 FYNNEI. Unmatched junction bases numbered 4, after V lost 6 bases and J lost 6 bases. CDR3 in DNA: TGTGCCAGCAGACGGACTAGCGGGAGTCCCGGGGAGCTGTTTTTT. This encodes CASRRTSGSPGELFF. The full variable domain, completed using reference TRBV2 and TRBJ2-2, is EPEVTQTPSHQVTQMGQEVILRCVPISNHLYFYWYRQILGQKVEFLVSFYNNEISEKSEIFDDQFSVERPDGSNFTLKIRSTKLEDSAMYFCASRRTSGSPGELFFGEGSRLTVL.

This chain joins TRBV27 and TRBJ1-4; perhaps TRBD1 as D (6 bases). The germline V gene has CDR1 MNHEY and CDR2 SMNVEV (reference sequence). Trimming took 5 bases from V and 10 from J, leaving 20 bases between them. The length of the CDR3 is 15 residues. The CDR3 DNA sequence: TGTGCCAGCAGTACCGACGGGACAACGGGGGGAAAACTGTTTTTT. Translating gives CASSTDGTTGGKLFF.

The chain employs TRBV7-9 and TRBJ2-3; 9 bases fit TRBD2. This CDR3 is 16 amino acids long. After removal of 4 bases from V and 6 bases from J, the junction contained 11 bases not matched to a gene. CDR1 SEHNR and CDR2 FQNEAQ come from the germline V gene (reference sequence). CDR3 DNA: TGTGCCAGCAGCTCCGAACTGCGGGAGGGCCCTGATACGCAGTATTTT. Translating gives CASSSELREGPDTQYF.

The chain couples TRBV5-6 to TRBJ2-1, with D perhaps matching TRBD2 (6 bases). This CDR3 has 15 amino acids. Trimming shortened V by 0 bases and J by 7 bases, and 14 bases separated the two germline ends. Germline CDR1 reads SGHDT; CDR2 reads YYEEEE. CDR3 amino acids: CASSLEGAGRNEQFF. In DNA form, the CDR3 reads TGTGCCAGCAGCTTGGAGGGCGCAGGGAGGAATGAGCAGTTCTTC.

This chain uses TRBV10-1 with TRBJ2-5; the match to TRBD2 covers 14 bases. The CDR3 totals 17 residues. V was clipped by 4 bases and J by 5 bases; unmatched bases: 9. CDR1 and CDR2 (germline): WNHNN, SYGVQD (reference sequence). The CDR3 spells CASSGRLAGGGSETQYF. The CDR3 DNA reads TGCGCCAGCAGTGGTAGACTAGCGGGAGGGGGATCGGAGACCCAGTACTTC.

This chain joins TRBV4-2 and TRBJ2-7; the match to TRBD2 covers 10 bases. Trimming cost V 4 bases and J 4 bases; bases outside gene matches: 4. The germline V gene has CDR1 LGHNA and CDR2 YNFKEQ. The CDR3 loop spans 14 amino acids. The CDR3 here is CASSPSAGGYEQYF. Written as DNA, the CDR3 is TGTGCCAGCAGCCCTTCAGCGGGAGGGTACGAGCAGTACTTC.

This chain joins TRBV7-9 and TRBJ1-1; D is ambiguous. Germline lookup yields CDR1 SEHNR and CDR2 FQNEAQ (reference sequence). Trimming took off 2 bases at V and 0 bases at J, with 7 bases between the two ends. This CDR3 contains 14 residues. CDR3 DNA: TGTGCCAGCAGCTTAACAGCTATGAACACTGAAGCTTTCTTT. It specifies CASSLTAMNTEAFF.